This is a list of T cell receptor beta chains from one sample in a study of blood T cell repertoires in COVID-19. Produced via immunoSEQ multiplex PCR; TCRdb's table is partial and in-frame only. The sample includes 75,000 to 95,000 clones, approximately 91% of them seen just once. Material for sequencing was peripheral blood. Receptors originate from a man in his 60s with acute or convalescent COVID-19. The CDR3 runs from the conserved cysteine through the conserved F or W. The order of the fields is J gene, D gene, clone size, V gene, CDR3 protein, CDR3 DNA. A D gene is named only where the DNA matches it firmly. Only part of the rows carry a size: once, few, many, or a class if the clone is expanded.

>TRBJ2-5|TRBD2|-|TRBV9
CASSAWTSGNQETQYF
TGTGCCAGCAGCGCTTGGACTAGCGGGAACCAAGAGACCCAGTACTTC
>TRBJ1-1|-|many|TRBV29-1
CSAPVDTEAFF
TGCAGCGCCCCGGTGGACACTGAAGCTTTCTTT
>TRBJ1-4|-|-|TRBV6-5
CASSYSPGATNEKLFF
TGTGCCAGCAGTTACTCCCCAGGGGCGACTAATGAAAAACTGTTTTTT
>TRBJ2-1|-|-|TRBV2
CATAGSSYNEQFF
TGTGCCACTGCTGGGAGCTCCTACAATGAGCAGTTCTTC
>TRBJ2-5|TRBD2|-|TRBV5-4
CASSLGGASGSETQYF
TGTGCCAGCAGCTTGGGCGGGGCTAGCGGGAGCGAGACCCAGTACTTC
>TRBJ2-3|-|-|TRBV5-1
CASSLAVASDTQYF
TGCGCCAGCAGCTTGGCCGTGGCTTCAGATACGCAGTATTTT
>TRBJ2-7|-|-|TRBV9
CASSVNAGASYEQYF
TGTGCCAGCAGCGTCAACGCGGGGGCCTCCTACGAGCAGTACTTC
>TRBJ2-1|TRBD2|-|TRBV6-5
CASTGGGPTHNEQFF
TGTGCCAGCACCGGGGGAGGGCCCACACACAATGAGCAGTTCTTC
>TRBJ1-5|TRBD1|-|TRBV19
CASSQDRDGGYSQPQHF
TGTGCCAGTAGTCAGGACAGGGATGGGGGATATAGTCAGCCCCAGCATTTT
>TRBJ2-7|-|-|TRBV15
CATSRDVGAEYEQYF
TGTGCCACCAGCAGAGATGTGGGGGCTGAATACGAGCAGTACTTC
>TRBJ2-7|TRBD1|-|TRBV19
CASSQNLATGGTEQYF
TGTGCCAGTAGTCAGAATTTGGCAACAGGGGGTACCGAGCAGTACTTC
>TRBJ2-7|-|-|TRBV7-3
CASSLSAGAYEQYF
TGTGCCAGCAGCTTATCGGCAGGGGCCTACGAGCAGTACTTC
>TRBJ1-1|-|-|TRBV11-2
CASSWGHLNTEAFF
TGTGCCAGCAGCTGGGGACACCTGAACACTGAAGCTTTCTTT
>TRBJ1-2|-|-|TRBV28
CASSSTGLGRGYTF
TGTGCCAGCAGTTCCACAGGGTTGGGTCGTGGCTACACCTTC
>TRBJ2-5|-|-|TRBV5-1
CASSLGQAETQYF
TGCGCCAGCAGCTTGGGACAGGCCGAGACCCAGTACTTC
>TRBJ2-5|TRBD2|-|TRBV7-2
CASSPSIAGPIGGGTQYF
TGTGCCAGCAGCCCAAGTATAGCGGGACCTATAGGAGGAGGGACCCAGTACTTC
>TRBJ2-3|-|once|TRBV5-4
CASSVGHYDTDTQYF
TGTGCCAGCAGCGTAGGACATTACGACACAGATACGCAGTATTTT
>TRBJ1-1|-|-|TRBV6-5
CASSYSMNTEAFF
TGTGCCAGCAGTTACTCCATGAACACTGAAGCTTTCTTT
>TRBJ2-2|TRBD2|-|TRBV27
CASSSPLAGGSDTGELFF
TGTGCCAGCAGTTCCCCCCTAGCGGGAGGCAGCGACACCGGGGAGCTGTTTTTT
>TRBJ1-4|TRBD1|-|TRBV5-4
CASSLEQGNEKLFF
TGTGCCAGCAGCTTGGAACAGGGGAATGAAAAACTGTTTTTT
>TRBJ2-3|-|-|TRBV11-1
CASSLDRPVDTQYF
TGTGCCAGCAGCTTAGACCGCCCGGTGGATACGCAGTATTTT
>TRBJ1-5|TRBD1|few|TRBV5-5
CASSLEAMAGGSTQPQHF
TGTGCCAGCAGCTTGGAGGCCATGGCAGGGGGATCTACTCAGCCCCAGCATTTT
>TRBJ1-1|TRBD1|once|TRBV5-4
CASSRSGLQGAGSEAFF
TGTGCCAGCAGCCGTTCCGGACTACAGGGGGCAGGCTCTGAAGCTTTCTTT
>TRBJ1-4|-|-|TRBV5-8
CASSPVTTNEKLFF
TGTGCCAGCAGCCCGGTAACAACTAATGAAAAACTGTTTTTT
>TRBJ2-7|TRBD1|-|TRBV6-2/TRBV6-3
CASSSPTGVREQYF
TGTGCCAGCAGTTCACCGACAGGGGTACGGGAGCAGTACTTC
>TRBJ2-2|-|-|TRBV19
CASSTTSFPGELFF
TGTGCCAGTAGTACCACTAGCTTCCCCGGGGAGCTGTTTTTT
>TRBJ1-1|-|-|TRBV27
CASSVQGPNTEAFF
TGTGCCAGCAGTGTACAGGGACCGAACACTGAAGCTTTCTTT
>TRBJ2-4|TRBD2|-|TRBV29-1
CSVVAGGPAKNIQYF
TGCAGCGTTGTAGCGGGAGGGCCGGCCAAAAACATTCAGTACTTC
>TRBJ2-2|-|-|TRBV6-2/TRBV6-3
CASSPTLNTGELFF
TGTGCCAGCAGTCCCACTCTTAACACCGGGGAGCTGTTTTTT
>TRBJ1-1|-|-|TRBV23-1
CARGRIRTEAFF
TGCGCCAGGGGGCGGATTCGCACTGAAGCTTTCTTT
>TRBJ2-5|-|-|TRBV13
CASSLRAGMGQETQYF
TGTGCCAGCAGCTTAAGGGCGGGAATGGGCCAAGAGACCCAGTACTTC
>TRBJ1-1|TRBD1|-|TRBV19
CASRSTGGGNTEAFF
TGTGCCAGTAGATCGACAGGGGGTGGGAACACTGAAGCTTTCTTT
>TRBJ1-6|TRBD1|-|TRBV3-1/TRBV3-2
CASSQDPDRANSPLHF
TGTGCCAGCAGCCAAGATCCGGACAGGGCTAATTCACCCCTCCACTTT
>TRBJ2-7|-|-|TRBV28
CASSLLGGSEQYF
TGTGCCAGCAGTTTATTAGGAGGGTCCGAGCAGTACTTC
>TRBJ2-7|-|few|TRBV19
CASSPLGSSYEQYF
TGTGCCAGTAGTCCTCTCGGGAGCTCCTACGAGCAGTACTTC
>TRBJ1-2|-|-|TRBV10-3
CAISESGELGLSSGYTF
TGTGCCATCAGTGAGTCCGGCGAACTGGGACTTTCGAGCGGCTACACCTTC
>TRBJ2-5|TRBD1|-|TRBV6-1
CASSEIFQAGQGRETQYF
TGTGCCAGCAGTGAAATTTTTCAGGCGGGACAGGGGAGAGAGACCCAGTACTTC
>TRBJ2-3|TRBD2|-|TRBV18
CASSPSGSSDTQYF
TGTGCCAGCTCACCGAGCGGGAGCTCAGATACGCAGTATTTT
>TRBJ2-2|-|-|TRBV7-8
CASSLAGAGTVTGELFF
TGTGCCAGCAGCTTAGCGGGGGCGGGGACAGTCACCGGGGAGCTGTTTTTT
>TRBJ2-5|-|-|TRBV11-3
CASSLERGQETQYF
TGTGCCAGCAGCTTAGAAAGGGGTCAAGAGACCCAGTACTTC
>TRBJ2-3|-|-|TRBV6-1
CASSDRETDTQYF
TGTGCCAGCAGTGACAGGGAAACAGATACGCAGTATTTT
>TRBJ2-7|TRBD2|-|TRBV3-1/TRBV3-2
CASSQAATSGRTYEQYF
TGTGCCAGCAGCCAAGCGGCAACTAGCGGGAGGACCTACGAGCAGTACTTC
>TRBJ1-3|-|-|TRBV18
CASSPLRASSGNTIYF
TGTGCCAGCTCACCACTGCGGGCCAGCTCTGGAAACACCATATATTTT
>TRBJ2-2|-|-|TRBV4-1
CASTGEALSELFF
TGCGCCAGCACCGGGGAGGCACTATCGGAGCTGTTTTTT
>TRBJ2-3|TRBD2|-|TRBV11-2
CASSLYGAGEQGDTQYF
TGTGCCAGCAGCTTATATGGAGCGGGGGAGCAAGGAGATACGCAGTATTTT
>TRBJ1-2|TRBD1|-|TRBV3-1/TRBV3-2
CASSQDPGQINYGYTF
TGTGCCAGCAGCCAAGATCCGGGACAGATTAACTATGGCTACACCTTC
>TRBJ2-1|-|-|TRBV7-8
CASSANQRDEQFF
TGTGCCAGCAGCGCCAATCAGAGGGATGAGCAGTTCTTC
>TRBJ2-4|TRBD1|-|TRBV11-2
CASRGSEQGNIQYF
TGTGCCAGCCGCGGGTCCGAACAGGGGAACATTCAGTACTTC
>TRBJ2-2|-|-|TRBV24-1
CATSDLGGTPNTGELFF
TGTGCCACCAGTGATCTCGGGGGGACACCGAACACCGGGGAGCTGTTTTTT
>TRBJ1-1|TRBD1|few|TRBV5-1
CASSPTGRADTEAFF
TGCGCCAGCAGCCCGACAGGGCGGGCGGACACTGAAGCTTTCTTT
>TRBJ1-4|TRBD1|once|TRBV7-8
CASSFPGTGNEKLFF
TGTGCCAGCAGCTTCCCCGGGACAGGGAATGAAAAACTGTTTTTT